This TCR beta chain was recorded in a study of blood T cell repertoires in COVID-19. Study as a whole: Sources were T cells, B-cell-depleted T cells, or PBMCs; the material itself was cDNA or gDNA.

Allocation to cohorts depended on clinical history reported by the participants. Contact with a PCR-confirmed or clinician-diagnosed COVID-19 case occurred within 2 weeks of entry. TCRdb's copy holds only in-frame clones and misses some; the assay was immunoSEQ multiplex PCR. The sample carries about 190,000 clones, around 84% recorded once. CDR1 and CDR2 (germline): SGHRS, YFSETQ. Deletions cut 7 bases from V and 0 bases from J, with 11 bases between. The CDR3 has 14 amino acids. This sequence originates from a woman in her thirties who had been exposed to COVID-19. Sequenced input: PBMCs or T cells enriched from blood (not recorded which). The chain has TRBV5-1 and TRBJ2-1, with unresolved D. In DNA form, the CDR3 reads TGCGCCAGCGTTGTCGGTAGCTCCTACAATGAGCAGTTCTTC. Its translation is CASVVGSSYNEQFF.